This TCR beta chain was found in a study of CD8 T cells in Susac syndrome (dated 2019 in TCRdb). Regarding the research as a whole: The study used repertoire sequencing to test whether antigen drove CD8+ T cell activation and differentiation in Susac syndrome.

Overall study results and their limits: The number of individuals in the TCR sequencing and HLA analysis was acknowledged as relatively small.

Peripheral blood CD8+ and CD4+ T cells from healthy donors, Susac syndrome patients and multiple sclerosis patients were profiled by high-throughput TCR beta sequencing. The multiple sclerosis controls were treatment-naive patients whose relapsing-remitting disease, either stable or active, fulfilled the revised McDonald criteria. Bulk CD8+ and CD4+ T cells were purified magnetically by negative isolation, whereas CD8+ TEMRA cells were enriched by FACS. Blood was collected in EDTA tubes and processed within 24 hours, with PBMCs isolated through density gradient centrifugation. PBMCs destined for TCR sequencing were cryopreserved in liquid nitrogen and later thawed in a 37 °C water bath. Purity of sorted or isolated CD4+, CD8+ and CD8+ TEMRA cells was at least 90%. Via the germline V gene (reference sequence), CDR1 is SGHNT and CDR2 YYREEE. V was cut back by 4 bases and J by 5 bases, leaving a gap of 15 bases between them. From the cysteine through the phenylalanine, the CDR3 covers 14 amino acids. Of the read, only the CDR3 DNA is kept; its 42 bases are in frame from base 1.

RNA was extracted using the RNeasy kit, and roughly 0.5 to 1 microgram was reverse transcribed with random hexamers. TCR beta CDR3 regions were amplified with the immunoSEQ multiplex PCR assay covering 54 Vbeta and 13 Jbeta segments. Bias from PCR amplification was corrected by using a synthetic template baseline for primer optimization and for computational correction. The paper's processing steps were these. Reads were assigned to V, D and J genes according to IMGT and analyzed in immunoSEQ Analyzer, with only productive sequences retained. To calculate clonality, Shannon entropy was normalized by log2 of the number of productive unique sequences and then subtracted from one. Public and private clones were assessed among the 100 most prevalent clones of each patient and control. A clone was defined as Susac-specific if it was absent from the healthy and MS cohorts, from about 1,100 published viral clones and from other ImmuneACCESS disease sequences. TCRdb's own reprocessing of the public reads used fastp at Q25 and MiXCR and kept productive beta chains. Each record represents a unique CDR3 protein, reported with the most common genes and DNA among its rows. Here the V and J calls rest on TCRdb's processing, not on the authors' analysis. The sample table lists approximately 170,000 distinct CDR3 sequences, around 94% of them with a count of one. The top ten constitute 0.09% to 0.1% of the sample.

Of note for this clonotype: It lacks a known antigen. No qualities accompany the bases; no much larger clone lies one base away.

The V and J segments used are TRBV5-4 and TRBJ2-5; the D gene is possibly TRBD1 or TRBD2, each agreeing over 5 bases. This TCR came from a human donor with multiple sclerosis. Sequencing was performed on CD4+ T cells from PBMCs. In nucleotides, the sequence is TGTGCCAGCAGCCGGACATCGAGGACTGAGACCCAGTACTTC. The translation is CASSRTSRTETQYF.